What follows are 21 T cell receptor beta chains derived from one specimen sequenced in a study of blood T cell repertoires in COVID-19. Repertoires were generated with immunoSEQ multiplex PCR, while TCRdb's copy carries only in-frame clones and drops some. The table has approximately 92,000 clones, about 80% seen once. The source material was peripheral blood. Receptors were obtained from a man aged 80 or over with acute or convalescent COVID-19.

The CDR3 protein is CASSLGWDREYNEQFF. CDR3 in DNA: TGCGCCAGCAGCTTGGGTTGGGACAGGGAATACAATGAGCAGTTCTTC. The chain is built from TRBV5-1 and TRBJ2-1, with 9 bases matching TRBD1. CDR1 SGHRS and CDR2 YFSETQ come from the germline V gene. The CDR3 is 16 amino acids. The J segment lost 4 bases and the V segment lost 0 bases, leaving 5 bases of the junction unmatched.

V and J are TRBV11-2 and TRBJ2-1, with 10 bases fitting TRBD2. This CDR3 contains 16 residues. Per the germline V gene, CDR1 is SGHAT and CDR2 is FQNNGV. Germline trimming cut 8 bases from V and 9 bases from J; bases unmatched to any gene: 16. The CDR3 DNA reads as TGTGCCAGCCTAGCGGAGAGAGCGGGAGGGCCGAGTGAGCAGTTCTTC. Translating it yields CASLAERAGGPSEQFF.

The J gene is TRBJ1-2, the V gene TRBV28, with a tentative D call TRBD1 (6 bases). This CDR3 has 12 residues. Germline CDR1 MDHEN, CDR2 SYDVKM. V was pared by 7 bases and J by 4 bases, with 10 bases between. CDR3 loop: CASTTGSYGYTF. CDR3 nucleotide sequence: TGTGCCAGCACAACAGGGTCCTATGGCTACACCTTC.

The chain has TRBV11-2 and TRBJ2-7; perhaps TRBD1 as D (6 bases). From germline, CDR1 is SGHAT and CDR2 FQNNGV. This CDR3 is 19 amino acids long. The V end lost 5 bases, the J end lost 3 bases, and 29 bases lay between the germline ends. This chain's CDR3 is CASSKQGVVTTTSRYEQYF. Written as DNA, the CDR3 is TGTGCCAGCAGCAAACAGGGAGTCGTCACTACTACATCCCGCTACGAGCAGTACTTC. The full variable domain, rest sourced from reference TRBV11-2 and TRBJ2-7, is EAGVAQSPRYKIIEKRQSVAFWCNPISGHATLYWYQQILGQGPKLLIQFQNNGVVDDSQLPKDRFSAERLKGVDSTLKIQPAKLEDSAVYLCASSKQGVVTTTSRYEQYFGPGTRLTVT.

This chain links TRBV27 with TRBJ2-7; the D is unclear. Germline V gene lookup returns CDR1 MNHEY and CDR2 SMNVEV (reference sequence). The CDR3 covers 14 residues. V dropped 9 bases and J dropped 2 bases, with 17 bases sitting between them. The CDR3 bases are TGTGCCAGTTCACAGAAGACAAGGACCTACGAGCAGTACTTC. Its protein is CASSQKTRTYEQYF.

The chain joins TRBV7-2 to TRBJ1-5, with TRBD1 as a possible D gene (5 bases). CDR1 and CDR2 (germline): SGHTA, FQGNSA. The V and J ends lost 5 bases and 0 bases respectively, with 8 bases between them. This CDR3 has 14 residues. CDR3 DNA sequence: TGTGCCAGCAGCCTAGACAGTAGCAATCAGCCCCAGCATTTT. The encoded protein is CASSLDSSNQPQHF.

This chain's CDR3 is CSVADTGSGNEQFF. The CDR3 DNA sequence: TGCAGCGTTGCTGACACAGGGTCGGGCAATGAGCAGTTCTTC. This chain links TRBV29-1 with TRBJ2-1, with a possible D match to TRBD1 (6 bases). The CDR3 length is 14 residues. Trimming stripped 4 bases from V and 6 bases from J, with 16 bases between. The germline CDR1 and CDR2 sequences are SQVTM and ANQGSEA.

V usage is TRBV6-5 and J usage is TRBJ2-7; the match to TRBD1 covers 8 bases. There are 14 residues in the CDR3. With 11 bases clipped from V and 2 bases from J, the junction kept 11 bases outside the gene matches. Germline V lookup: CDR1 MNHEY, CDR2 SVGAGI. The CDR3 DNA reads TGTGCCGCAGTGGGGGGACAGGCCCCCTACGAGCAGTACTTC. Protein sequence: CAAVGGQAPYEQYF.

The chain joins TRBV5-8 to TRBJ2-7; D remains ambiguous. Per germline, CDR1 SGHTS and CDR2 YDEGEE. Trimming took off 0 bases at V and 1 base at J, with 5 bases between the two ends. The CDR3 covers 13 residues. CDR3 DNA sequence: TGTGCCAGCAGCTTGGGCAGGTCCTACGAGCAGTACTTC. It specifies CASSLGRSYEQYF.

This sequence joins TRBV6-5 and TRBJ2-1; D ambiguous. CDR3 length: 12 amino acids. V was shortened by 10 bases and J by 6 bases, with 13 bases between the two germline ends. Germline values: CDR1 MNHEY, CDR2 SVGAGI. As DNA, the CDR3 is TGTGCCAACCTGCCTCCGGGCAATGAGCAGTTCTTC. Its translation is CANLPPGNEQFF.

The chain recombines TRBV6-4 with TRBJ2-7; 7 nucleotides match TRBD2. Germline V CDR1 and CDR2: MRHNA, SNTAGT. The CDR3 length is 14 residues. The J segment lost 5 bases and the V segment lost 4 bases, leaving 8 bases of the junction unmatched. DNA of the CDR3: TGTGCCAGCAGTGGGAGGGAGGGCCTCCACGAGCAGTACTTC. Its protein is CASSGREGLHEQYF.

This clone has a handful of counts. The chain is built from TRBV11-2 and TRBJ1-4, with D unclear. Trimming stripped 2 bases from V and 0 bases from J, with 7 bases between. CDR3 size: 15 residues. Germline CDR1 is SGHAT and CDR2 is FQNNGV. This chain's CDR3 is CASSLQVATNEKLFF. The CDR3, as DNA: TGTGCCAGCAGCTTACAGGTGGCAACTAATGAAAAACTGTTTTTT.

The rearrangement joins TRBV27 to TRBJ1-2, with 7 bases identical to TRBD1. CDR1 is MNHEY, CDR2 SMNVEV, per germline (reference sequence). CDR3 size: 15 residues. Trimming took 5 bases from V and 4 from J; bases not matched to a gene: 10. CDR3: CASSPSGQAPYGYTF. In nucleotides, the CDR3 is TGTGCCAGCAGTCCTAGTGGACAGGCCCCCTATGGCTACACCTTC.

The genes are TRBV6-2 or TRBV6-3 and TRBJ1-1; perhaps TRBD1 as D (5 bases). CDR3 length equals 13 residues. V shed 6 bases and J shed 5 bases, with 13 bases lying between them. The germline CDR1 and CDR2 sequences are MNHEY and SVGEGT. The CDR3 nucleotides are TGTGCCAGCAGCGGGGGGGTTGGAACTGAAGCTTTCTTT. Translated: CASSGGVGTEAFF.

This clone was counted once. The CDR3 DNA reads as TGTGCTAGTGGTAAGACAGGCTCTAACTATGGCTACACCTTC. Its protein is CASGKTGSNYGYTF. V is TRBV12-5 and J is TRBJ1-2; the D gene is possibly TRBD1 (6 bases). The CDR3 extends over 14 amino acids. From germline, CDR1 is LGHNT and CDR2 FRNRAP. Trimming left V 5 bases short and J 0 bases short, with 10 bases between. The entire variable domain, with the rest obtained from reference TRBV12-5 and TRBJ1-2, is as follows: DARVTQTPRHKVTEMGQEVTMRCQPILGHNTVFWYRQTMMQGLELLAYFRNRAPLDDSGMPKDRFSAEMPDATLATLKIQPSEPRDSAVYFCASGKTGSNYGYTFGSGTRLTVV.

The chain is built from TRBV6-4 and TRBJ2-2, with a weak D call TRBD2 (5 bases). CDR1 is MRHNA, CDR2 SNTAGT, per germline. Between the trimmed V and J ends, which lost 8 bases and 0 bases, there was a span of 10 bases. This CDR3 is 14 amino acids long. This CDR3 reads CASGSGTNTGELFF. The CDR3 DNA reads as TGTGCCAGCGGGAGCGGCACGAACACCGGGGAGCTGTTTTTT.

The chain uses TRBV6-2 or TRBV6-3 and TRBJ1-5; D gene uncertain. The V gene's germline CDR1 is MNHEY and CDR2 SVGEGT. CDR3 length: 16 residues. The ends were cut back, 1 base at V and 1 base at J, with 11 bases in the middle. The CDR3 here is CASSYYGAGSNQPQHF. CDR3 DNA sequence: TGTGCCAGCAGTTACTATGGAGCGGGAAGCAATCAGCCCCAGCATTTT.

This clone was observed once. The genes are TRBV28 and TRBJ1-6; D is possibly TRBD1 (6 bases). The CDR3 runs to 15 residues. V lost 5 bases and J lost 10, with 18 bases in between. Germline V gene sequence: CDR1 MDHEN, CDR2 SYDVKM. The CDR3 region has the DNA TGTGCCAGCAGTCTGTCCGGGACATCCCAATCACCCCTCCACTTT. Translation: CASSLSGTSQSPLHF.

CDR3 sequence: CASSVTGVSYNSPLHF. CDR3 DNA: TGCGCCAGCAGCGTGACAGGGGTTTCCTATAATTCACCCCTCCACTTT. V gene TRBV5-1 combines with J gene TRBJ1-6; TRBD1 matches 8 bases. V lost 4 bases, J lost 1 base, and 4 bases stayed unmatched. Germline CDR1 reads SGHRS; CDR2 reads YFSETQ. The CDR3 sequence is 16 residues long.

This clone was seen a few times. The J gene is TRBJ1-1, the V gene TRBV7-9, with no clear D. V shed 4 bases and J shed 1 base, with 16 bases lying between them. Germline assignment: CDR1 SEHNR and CDR2 FQNEAQ (reference sequence). The CDR3 consists of 16 residues. In nucleotides, the CDR3 is TGTGCCAGCAGCTCCGCTGAGGCTGTGTGGAACACTGAAGCTTTCTTT. It specifies CASSSAEAVWNTEAFF.

The V gene is TRBV5-6, the J gene TRBJ1-2; D not resolved. Germline assignment: CDR1 SGHDT and CDR2 YYEEEE. There are 14 residues in the CDR3. The V end lost 4 bases, the J end lost 4 bases, and 14 bases lay between the germline ends. CDR3 in DNA: TGTGCCAGCAGCCCGGTGAGGGCGCCCTATGGCTACACCTTC. It specifies CASSPVRAPYGYTF. The full variable domain, its missing parts supplied by reference TRBV5-6 and TRBJ1-2, is DAGVTQSPTHLIKTRGQQVTLRCSPKSGHDTVSWYQQALGQGPQFIFQYYEEEERQRGNFPDRFSGHQFPNYSSELNVNALLLGDSALYLCASSPVRAPYGYTFGSGTRLTVV.